The 23 T cell receptor beta chains reported below all come from one sample, sequenced in a study of blood T cells in healthy people across ages. A second PCR, run for roughly 7 to 11 cycles, used a sample-barcoded 5' primer plus a J-beta primer mix. TCRdb ran MiXCR on the 5' RACE reads and lists one entry per CDR3 protein. The sample lists a few hundred thousand distinct CDR3 sequences; about 29% were seen once. The same specimen was also included in a second study, on T cells of mothers and their children.

The sequenced sample was blood. Source of these receptors: a boy aged 2 to 10 in good health.

This clonotype was recorded a few times. The V and J genes are TRBV7-8 and TRBJ2-7; possibly TRBD2 for D (7 bases). CDR1 and CDR2 from the germline V gene are SGHVS and FQNEAQ. The CDR3 has 17 amino acids. Trimming took off 2 bases at V and 0 bases at J, with 17 bases between the two ends. CDR3 sequence reads: CASSLPPLRGGSYEQYF. Written as DNA, the CDR3 is TGTGCCAGCAGCTTACCTCCGTTAAGGGGGGGCTCCTACGAGCAGTACTTC.

This chain uses TRBV2 with TRBJ2-5; 12 bases agree with TRBD2. TRBJ2-1 explains the end of the DNA better; the J call may be wrong. The CDR3 loop spans 15 amino acids. Germline V lookup: CDR1 SNHLY, CDR2 FYNNEI. The CDR3: CASRVLAGGHNEQFF. The DNA of the CDR3 is TGTGCCAGCAGAGTACTAGCGGGGGGCCACAATGAGCAGTTCTTC.

The gene calls are TRBV10-3 and TRBJ2-7; D assignment may be TRBD1 or TRBD2 (5 bases each). This CDR3 has 15 residues. Germline values: CDR1 ENHRY, CDR2 SYGVKD. The ends were cut back, 4 bases at V and 0 bases at J, with 13 bases in the middle. The CDR3 loop is CAISVRKGTSYEQYF. In DNA, the CDR3 is TGTGCCATCAGTGTTCGTAAGGGGACCTCCTACGAGCAGTACTTC.

The chain couples TRBV28 to TRBJ1-1; TRBD1 aligns across 7 bases. Germline V gene sequence: CDR1 MDHEN, CDR2 SYDVKM. The CDR3 totals 15 residues. V lost 1 base, J lost 5 bases, and 7 bases stayed unmatched. The CDR3: CASSLFRQGKTEAFF. The CDR3, as DNA: TGTGCCAGCAGTTTATTTAGACAGGGAAAAACTGAAGCTTTCTTT. The full variable domain, completed using reference TRBV28 and TRBJ1-1, is DVKVTQSSRYLVKRTGEKVFLECVQDMDHENMFWYRQDPGLGLRLIYFSYDVKMKEKGDIPEGYSVSREKKERFSLILESASTNQTSMYLCASSLFRQGKTEAFFGQGTRLTVV.

This chain uses TRBV6-1 with TRBJ2-1; 16 positions match TRBD2. This CDR3 contains 17 residues. Germline V lookup: CDR1 MNHNS, CDR2 SASEGT. J was trimmed by 7 bases and V by 5 bases; bases with no gene match: 8. This chain's CDR3 is CASSRYGTSGRVNEQFF. The CDR3 region has the DNA TGTGCCAGCAGTCGCTACGGGACTAGCGGGAGGGTTAATGAGCAGTTCTTC.

V usage is TRBV11-1 and J usage is TRBJ2-5; D is uncertain. There are 11 residues in the CDR3. Germline V lookup: CDR1 SGHAT, CDR2 FQDESV (reference sequence). Trimming pared 10 bases from V and 5 bases from J, leaving 11 bases between. This CDR3 is CATALLETQYF. In DNA, the CDR3 is TGTGCCACCGCGCTGCTGGAGACCCAGTACTTC.

The chain is built from TRBV20-1 and TRBJ2-3, with D maybe TRBD2 (6 bases). V was cut by 7 bases and J by 2 bases, with 19 bases left in between. Germline assignment: CDR1 DFQATT and CDR2 SNEGSKA (reference sequence). The CDR3 loop spans 15 amino acids. The DNA for the CDR3 is TGCAGTGTCATGGGGCGGGGAGCTCCCACAGATACGCAGTATTTT. It specifies CSVMGRGAPTDTQYF.

This clonotype was detected a few times. This sequence joins TRBV28 and TRBJ2-5, with D perhaps TRBD1 (6 bases). This CDR3 has 15 residues. Germline V lookup: CDR1 MDHEN, CDR2 SYDVKM. The V end was cut by 2 bases, the J end by 5 bases, with 15 bases between. The CDR3 reads CASSLASGVPETQYF. The DNA for the CDR3 is TGTGCCAGCAGTTTAGCGTCAGGGGTTCCGGAGACCCAGTACTTC.

The V call is TRBV12-5, the J call TRBJ2-5; perhaps TRBD2 as D (5 bases). This CDR3 has 12 amino acids. V lost 7 bases to trimming and J lost 4 bases, with 10 bases between them. The germline V gene encodes CDR1 LGHNT and CDR2 FRNRAP. CDR3 region: CASVGLSETQYF. The CDR3 coding sequence is TGTGCTAGTGTCGGACTTTCAGAGACCCAGTACTTC.

This clonotype has a handful of counts. This chain uses TRBV6-5 with TRBJ1-2; 7 bases line up with TRBD1. There are 14 residues in the CDR3. The V gene end was trimmed by 0 bases and the J gene end by 9 bases; junction bases not matched to a gene: 7. Germline CDR1 is MNHEY and CDR2 is SVGAGI. CDR3 sequence (DNA): TGTGCCAGCAGTTACTCCGCACAGGGGAATCGCTACACCTTC. It yields the protein CASSYSAQGNRYTF.

Remarks on this clonotype: At one end, the junction sequence differs from germline, possibly due to a read error. The J gene is TRBJ2-7, the V gene TRBV3-1, with D uncertain. This CDR3 region has 12 residues. Germline V gives CDR1 LGHDT, CDR2 YNNKEL (reference sequence). CDR3 nucleotide sequence: TGTGCCTGCAGCCAAGTTGTCCACGAGCAGTACTTC. The encoded protein is CACSQVVHEQYF.

The chain combines TRBV28 with TRBJ2-1; D gene unclear. Trimming cost V 3 bases and J 6 bases, with 18 bases left between them. This CDR3 region has 16 residues. CDR1 and CDR2 (germline): MDHEN, SYDVKM. Written as DNA, the CDR3 is TGTGCCAGCAGTTTCCGCGCTCGCCCCATCTCCAATGAGCAGTTCTTC. Its protein is CASSFRARPISNEQFF.

V gene TRBV12-3 or TRBV12-4 combines with J gene TRBJ2-5; the match to TRBD1 covers 8 bases. V gave up 8 bases and J gave up 4 bases; unmatched junction bases: 3. The CDR3 loop spans 12 amino acids. CDR3 in amino acids: CASGGTGETQYF. The CDR3 DNA reads TGTGCCAGCGGGGGGACAGGAGAGACCCAGTACTTC.

The chain is built from TRBV7-9 and TRBJ1-4; no definite D call. V was pared by 3 bases and J by 3 bases, with 17 bases between. Germline lookup yields CDR1 SEHNR and CDR2 FQNEAQ (reference sequence). The CDR3 sequence is 17 residues long. The CDR3 spells CASSFIRKGLANEKLFF. The CDR3 DNA reads TGTGCCAGCAGCTTCATCCGCAAAGGGTTGGCTAATGAAAAACTGTTTTTT.

The V and J genes are TRBV19 and TRBJ2-2; 10 positions match TRBD1. Germline assignment: CDR1 LNHDA and CDR2 SQIVND (reference sequence). The CDR3 is made up of 15 amino acids. Trimming at V came to 7 bases and at J to 3 bases, leaving 5 bases not matched to a gene. The CDR3 sequence: CASKWGQGYTGELFF. The CDR3 DNA sequence: TGTGCCAGTAAATGGGGACAGGGGTACACCGGGGAGCTGTTTTTT.

This clonotype was seen a handful of times. V is TRBV20-1 and J is TRBJ2-7, with TRBD1 matching over 10 bases. Germline V CDR1 and CDR2: DFQATT, SNEGSKA (reference sequence). This CDR3 contains 15 residues. J was trimmed by 5 bases and V by 0 bases; bases with no gene match: 7. CDR3 loop: CSARDLGQGQHEQYF. The CDR3 DNA reads as TGCAGTGCTAGAGATCTGGGACAGGGGCAGCACGAGCAGTACTTC.

The chain links TRBV5-4 to TRBJ1-5, with D possibly matching TRBD1 (6 bases). The germline CDR1 and CDR2 sequences are SGHNT and YYREEE (reference sequence). This CDR3 region has 14 residues. Trimming removed 1 base at V and 5 bases at J, with 10 bases between. The CDR3 bases are TGTGCCAGCAGCTTGATACCAGGGGATCAGCCCCAGCATTTT. Protein: CASSLIPGDQPQHF.

This clonotype was seen a few times. J is TRBJ1-1 and V is TRBV7-9; a weak D match, TRBD1 (6 bases). Trimming stripped 10 bases from V and 0 bases from J, with 15 bases between. Germline V gene lookup returns CDR1 SEHNR and CDR2 FQNEAQ (reference sequence). This CDR3 comprises 14 residues. Here the CDR3 DNA reads TGTGCCACAACCGGGACACGTCTGAACACTGAAGCTTTCTTT. Its protein product is CATTGTRLNTEAFF.

This clonotype was observed a handful of times. V gene TRBV5-6 combines with J gene TRBJ2-1; 13 bases are a match to TRBD2. Germline-derived CDR1 and CDR2 are SGHDT and YYEEEE. After removal of 2 bases from V and 5 bases from J, the junction contained 7 bases not matched to a gene. This CDR3 comprises 17 residues. The CDR3: CASSLPKGLAGDNEQFF. The CDR3 bases are TGTGCCAGCAGCTTACCAAAAGGACTAGCGGGAGACAATGAGCAGTTCTTC.

The chain joins TRBV11-2 to TRBJ2-4, with D unclear. This CDR3 has 14 amino acids. V was cut by 4 bases and J by 2 bases, with 9 bases left in between. The V gene's germline CDR1 is SGHAT and CDR2 FQNNGV. CDR3 region: CASSSPRSKNIQYF. The CDR3 DNA reads as TGTGCCAGCAGCTCCCCGCGGTCCAAAAACATTCAGTACTTC.

In this sample, this clonotype turned up a few times. The chain joins TRBV12-3 or TRBV12-4 to TRBJ2-3; D may be TRBD1 (5 bases). The V end lost 6 bases, the J end lost 2 bases, and 15 bases lay between the germline ends. The CDR3 totals 15 residues. The CDR3 DNA reads as TGTGCCAGCAGGACAGACAACAGTCCCACAGATACGCAGTATTTT. Residues: CASRTDNSPTDTQYF.

This clonotype has only a few counts. The V call is TRBV6-5, the J call TRBJ1-6; 8 bases line up with TRBD1. With V trimmed by 3 bases and J by 8 bases, 15 bases remained unmatched. The CDR3 sequence is 18 residues long. The germline CDR1 and CDR2 sequences are MNHEY and SVGAGI. The CDR3 reads CASSYYVTGAPFDSPLHF. The CDR3 DNA reads as TGTGCCAGCAGTTATTATGTGACAGGGGCCCCCTTTGATTCACCCCTCCACTTT.

This rearrangement joins TRBV14 to TRBJ1-1; D might be TRBD1 (5 bases). The V end lost 0 bases, the J end lost 1 base, and 21 bases lay between the germline ends. In germline, CDR1 is SGHDN, CDR2 FVKESK. The CDR3 is 19 residues long. The CDR3 sequence is CASSQDITQKGEWNTEAFF. The CDR3, as DNA: TGTGCCAGCAGCCAAGATATCACTCAGAAAGGGGAATGGAACACTGAAGCTTTCTTT.